Listed below are T cell receptor beta chains from one sample, sequenced in a study of blood T cell repertoires in COVID-19. Clones were sequenced by immunoSEQ multiplex PCR, and TCRdb holds only the in-frame ones, with some missing. The sample yields about 120,000 clones, 78% seen once. The sequenced sample was peripheral blood. Every receptor here comes from a man in his 70s with acute or convalescent COVID-19. Both conserved end residues are part of each CDR3. Rows may omit the clone size; those that give it use once, few, many or a size class.

j_gene,len,abundance,v_gene,CDR3aa
TRBJ2-1,14,NA,TRBV7-6,CASSLGTGGYEQFF
TRBJ1-2,14,NA,TRBV3-1/TRBV3-2,CASSPHRENYGYTF
TRBJ2-7,13,NA,TRBV5-4,CASSLGTAAGQYF
TRBJ2-1,15,once,TRBV11-3,CASSPGMGRYNEQFF
TRBJ1-2,16,NA,TRBV30,CAWSVRRDSRAWGYTF
TRBJ1-4,15,NA,TRBV18,CASSPPGQFNEKLFF
TRBJ2-1,14,NA,TRBV6-5,CASSSITGGEKQFF
TRBJ2-5,13,NA,TRBV6-5,CASIRASGGPQYF
TRBJ1-2,13,NA,TRBV12-3/TRBV12-4,CASSLDRDYGYTF
TRBJ1-2,14,few,TRBV18,CASSPETGIYGYTF